The 5 T cell receptor beta chains below were found in one sample sequenced in a study of early T cells in non-severe SARS-CoV-2 infection (dated by TCRdb to about 2021). The library relied on 5' RACE. The data were produced on a NextSeq 500. TCRdb reanalyzed the raw reads on its own, using fastp at Q25 for trimming and MiXCR for clone calling, and kept in-frame beta chains. Identical CDR3 protein sequences are pooled into one entry, listed with their most common genes and DNA. The sample includes tens of thousands of distinct CDR3 sequences, with less than 15% observed a single time. The ten largest clones take up about 4.2% of the sample. Sequenced sample: whole blood. These receptors were collected from an adult who was a healthcare worker with PCR-confirmed SARS-CoV-2 infection or an uninfected control (not recorded which).

This clonotype was seen more than once but under ten times. V gene TRBV15 combines with J gene TRBJ2-3, with D hard to call. This CDR3 has 16 amino acids. Germline V lookup: CDR1 LNHNV, CDR2 YYDKDF (reference sequence). The V end was cut by 1 base, the J end by 3 bases, with 14 bases between. CDR3 residues: CATSRGESSMTDTQYF. CDR3 nucleotide sequence: TGTGCCACCAGCAGAGGAGAAAGCAGCATGACAGATACGCAGTATTTT.

This chain links TRBV29-1 with TRBJ2-5; TRBD1 agrees at 11 bases. The CDR3 covers 13 residues. Germline CDR1 and CDR2: SQVTM and ANQGSEA. Unmatched junction bases numbered 5, after V lost 6 bases and J lost 5 bases. CDR3 region: CSVGQGGIETQYF. The CDR3 DNA follows: TGCAGCGTGGGACAGGGGGGGATCGAGACCCAGTACTTC.

This clonotype came up a few times. The gene calls are TRBV2 and TRBJ2-1; 9 bases match TRBD2. This CDR3 has 11 amino acids. Per the germline V gene, CDR1 is SNHLY and CDR2 is FYNNEI. The V segment lost 5 bases and the J segment 14 bases; nucleotides outside the gene matches: 4. Written as DNA, the CDR3 is TGTGCCAGCAGTACCGGGACTAGCAAGTTCTTC. Translating gives CASSTGTSKFF. The full variable domain, in which reference TRBV2 and TRBJ2-1 provide the parts outside the CDR3, is EPEVTQTPSHQVTQMGQEVILRCVPISNHLYFYWYRQILGQKVEFLVSFYNNEISEKSEIFDDQFSVERPDGSNFTLKIRSTKLEDSAMYFCASSTGTSKFFGPGTRLTVL.

The chain uses TRBV20-1 and TRBJ1-4; 12 nucleotides match TRBD1. CDR1 and CDR2 from the germline V gene are DFQATT and SNEGSKA (reference sequence). Trimming at V came to 1 base and at J to 0 bases, leaving 6 bases not matched to a gene. The CDR3 loop spans 18 amino acids. The CDR3 nucleotides read TGCAGTGCTAGAGTAGGGGACAGGGGGCGGGCAACTAATGAAAAACTGTTTTTT. Its translation: CSARVGDRGRATNEKLFF.

This clonotype was picked up many times. The chain uses TRBV2 and TRBJ2-1; 7 bases are a match to TRBD2. The V gene end was trimmed by 3 bases and the J gene end by 3 bases; junction bases not matched to a gene: 2. The germline V gene encodes CDR1 SNHLY and CDR2 FYNNEI. The CDR3 is made up of 14 amino acids. The CDR3 sequence: CASSEASGYNEQFF. The CDR3 DNA sequence: TGTGCCAGCAGTGAGGCTAGCGGCTACAATGAGCAGTTCTTC. Full variable domain (outside the CDR3, taken from reference TRBV2 and TRBJ2-1): EPEVTQTPSHQVTQMGQEVILRCVPISNHLYFYWYRQILGQKVEFLVSFYNNEISEKSEIFDDQFSVERPDGSNFTLKIRSTKLEDSAMYFCASSEASGYNEQFFGPGTRLTVL.